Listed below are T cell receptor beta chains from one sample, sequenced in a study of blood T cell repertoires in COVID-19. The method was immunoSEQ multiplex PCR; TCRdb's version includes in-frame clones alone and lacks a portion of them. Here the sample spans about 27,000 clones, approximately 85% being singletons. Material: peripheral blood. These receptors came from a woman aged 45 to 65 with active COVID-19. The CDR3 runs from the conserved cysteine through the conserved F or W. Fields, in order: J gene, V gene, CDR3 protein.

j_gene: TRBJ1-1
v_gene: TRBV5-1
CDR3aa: CASSFSGVNTEAFF

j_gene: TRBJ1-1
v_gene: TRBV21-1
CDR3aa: CASSPQGNGAFF

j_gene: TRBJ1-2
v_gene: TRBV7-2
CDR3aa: CASSLGQGVESGYTF

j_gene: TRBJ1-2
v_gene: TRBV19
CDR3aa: CASSHGQGYGYTF

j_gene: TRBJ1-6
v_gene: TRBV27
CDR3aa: CASRAGTGYSPLHF

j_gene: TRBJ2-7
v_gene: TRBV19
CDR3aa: CASSIYSPNDEQYF

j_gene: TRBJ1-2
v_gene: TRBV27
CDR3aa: CASSLRGYNRASGYTF

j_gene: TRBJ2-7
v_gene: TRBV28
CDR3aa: CASSSRLLASSSYEQYF

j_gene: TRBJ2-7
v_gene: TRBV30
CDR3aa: CAWSVSQGADEQYF

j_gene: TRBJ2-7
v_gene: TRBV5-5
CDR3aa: CASSPVGSGSREQYF

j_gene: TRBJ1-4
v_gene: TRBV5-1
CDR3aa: CASSLGAPNEKLFF

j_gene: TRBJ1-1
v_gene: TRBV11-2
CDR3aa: CASSYRQGNTEAFF

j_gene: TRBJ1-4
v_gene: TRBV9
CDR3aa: CASSSRDNSGEKLFF

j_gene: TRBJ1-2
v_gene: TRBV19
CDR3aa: CASLGNYGYTF

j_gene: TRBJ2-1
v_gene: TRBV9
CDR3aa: CASSVIHTSGYNEQFF

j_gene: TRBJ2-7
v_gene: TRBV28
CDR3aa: CATSDRSSYEQYF

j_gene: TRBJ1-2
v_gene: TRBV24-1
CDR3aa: CATSERGATGYTF

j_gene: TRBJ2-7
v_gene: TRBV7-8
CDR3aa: CASSPPTGGEEQYF

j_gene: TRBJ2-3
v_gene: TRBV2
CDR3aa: CASSEALAVITDTQYF

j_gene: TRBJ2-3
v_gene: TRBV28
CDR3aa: CASSLNTARLAGTDGYF

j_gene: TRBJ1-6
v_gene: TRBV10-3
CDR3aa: CAINDKGNSPLHF

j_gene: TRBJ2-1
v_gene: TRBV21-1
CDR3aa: CASSTKPGLADGLSYNEQFF

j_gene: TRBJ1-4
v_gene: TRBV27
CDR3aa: CASSIQGANEKLFF

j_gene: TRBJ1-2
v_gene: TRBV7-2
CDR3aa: CASSAGYGYTF

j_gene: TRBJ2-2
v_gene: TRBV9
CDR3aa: CASSVGQANTGELFF

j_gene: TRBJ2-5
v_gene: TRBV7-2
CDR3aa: CASSHLRAAGVETQYF

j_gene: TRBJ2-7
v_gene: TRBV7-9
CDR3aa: CASSPGLPEIEQYF

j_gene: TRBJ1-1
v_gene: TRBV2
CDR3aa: CASSTPTGGKAEAFF

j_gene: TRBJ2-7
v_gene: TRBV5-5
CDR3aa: CASSSGISYEQYF

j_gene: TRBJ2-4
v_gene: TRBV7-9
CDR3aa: CASSFEGREWDIQYF

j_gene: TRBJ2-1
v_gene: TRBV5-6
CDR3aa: CASSLTSGRVGVEQFF

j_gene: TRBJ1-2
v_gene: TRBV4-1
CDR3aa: CASSSPGAVYGYTF

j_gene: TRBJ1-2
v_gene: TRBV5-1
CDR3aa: CASSLFQGSNYGYTF

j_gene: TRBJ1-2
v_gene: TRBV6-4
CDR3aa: CASSAGGASDGYTF

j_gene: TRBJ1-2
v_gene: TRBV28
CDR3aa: CASSAGGAWFGYTF

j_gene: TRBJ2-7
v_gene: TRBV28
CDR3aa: CASSPRVAAFSYEQYF

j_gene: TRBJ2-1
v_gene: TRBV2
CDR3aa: CASSVRDRAYNEQFF

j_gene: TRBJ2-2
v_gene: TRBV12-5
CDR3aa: CARQGSPRGTGELFF

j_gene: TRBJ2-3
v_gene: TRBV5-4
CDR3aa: CASRDSGRGGTDTQYF

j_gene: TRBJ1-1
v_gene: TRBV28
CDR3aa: CASTSQGGTEAFF

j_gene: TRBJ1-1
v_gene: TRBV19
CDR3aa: CASSAQRTVTEAFF

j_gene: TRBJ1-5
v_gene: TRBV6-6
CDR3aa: CASSYSGQGNQPQHF

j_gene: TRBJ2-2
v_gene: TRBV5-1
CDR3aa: CASSLGDRRNTGELFF

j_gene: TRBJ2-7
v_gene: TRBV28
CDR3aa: CASSSRGHLGWAYEQYF

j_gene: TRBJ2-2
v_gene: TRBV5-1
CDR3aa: CASSLRREAGELFF

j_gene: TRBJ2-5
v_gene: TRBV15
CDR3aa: CATSRDSGPYQETQYF

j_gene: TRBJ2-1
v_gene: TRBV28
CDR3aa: CASSLFLREKLFF

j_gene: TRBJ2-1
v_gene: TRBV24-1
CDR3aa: CATSDFGTLAGHNEQFF

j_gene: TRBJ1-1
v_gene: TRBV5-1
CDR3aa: CASRQGVNTEAFF

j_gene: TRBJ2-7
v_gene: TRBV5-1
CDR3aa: CASSLPRDRGYEQYF

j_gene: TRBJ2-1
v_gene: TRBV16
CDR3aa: CASSQRTSGRHNEQFF

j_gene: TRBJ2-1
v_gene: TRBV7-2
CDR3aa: CASSQQGALYNEQFF

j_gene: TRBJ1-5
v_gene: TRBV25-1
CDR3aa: CASSAGNGNQPQHF